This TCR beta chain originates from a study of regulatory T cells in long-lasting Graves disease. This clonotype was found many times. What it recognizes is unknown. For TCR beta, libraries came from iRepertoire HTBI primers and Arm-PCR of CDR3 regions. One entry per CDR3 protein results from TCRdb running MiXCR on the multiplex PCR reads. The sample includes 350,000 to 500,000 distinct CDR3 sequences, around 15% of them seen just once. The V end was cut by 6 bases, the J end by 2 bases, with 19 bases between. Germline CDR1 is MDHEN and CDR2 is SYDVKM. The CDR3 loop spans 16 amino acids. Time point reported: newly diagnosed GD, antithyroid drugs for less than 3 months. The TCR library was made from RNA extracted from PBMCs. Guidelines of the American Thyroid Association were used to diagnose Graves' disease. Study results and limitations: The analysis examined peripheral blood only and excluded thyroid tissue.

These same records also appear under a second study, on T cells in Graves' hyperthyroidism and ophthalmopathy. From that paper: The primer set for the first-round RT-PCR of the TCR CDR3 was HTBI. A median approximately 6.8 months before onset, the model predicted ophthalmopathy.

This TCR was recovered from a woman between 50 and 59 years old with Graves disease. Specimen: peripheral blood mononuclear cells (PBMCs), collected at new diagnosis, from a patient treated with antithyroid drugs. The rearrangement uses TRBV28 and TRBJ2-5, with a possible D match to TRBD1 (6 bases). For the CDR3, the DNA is TGTGCCAGCAGGCCCGGGTGGCAGGGGTTACAAGAGACCCAGTACTTC. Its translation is CASRPGWQGLQETQYF.